This TCR beta chain was recovered during a study of OX40 agonist ivuxolimab in advanced cancers. Study details: Patients were given ivuxolimab, an antibody that agonizes OX40 (CD134). Study results and caveats: The specificity for antigen of the expanded peripheral T cells was not determined. By week 6 at 0.1 to 3.0 mg/kg, blood CD4+ and CD8+ T cells had expanded clonally.

A word on this clone: Its antigen is unidentified.

The CDR3 runs to 14 residues. V gave up 6 bases and J gave up 3 bases; unmatched junction bases: 7. Germline CDR1 reads MNHNS; CDR2 reads SASEGT. The method was immunoSEQ multiplex PCR; TCRdb's version includes in-frame clones alone and lacks a portion of them. In the table there are 30,000 to 40,000 clones, nearly 95% of which are singletons. The chain links TRBV6-1 to TRBJ1-1, with 7 bases fitting TRBD1. The origin of this receptor is an adult with an advanced solid tumor such as melanoma, head and neck, liver or kidney cancer. The material was CD4+ or CD8+ T cells sorted from blood, obtained in a trial of the OX40 agonist ivuxolimab. This CDR3 reads CASSTEGGHTEAFF. The CDR3 region has the DNA TGTGCCAGCAGCACCGAAGGGGGCCACACTGAAGCTTTCTTT.